This T cell receptor (beta chain) was recorded in a study of blood T cells in healthy people across ages. Study-level results: Diversity figures derived from one million T cells were judged to underestimate the true value. As naive T cell percentage varied, TCR beta diversity correlated strongly with it.

The CDR3 runs to 14 residues. CDR1 and CDR2 (germline): SGHRS, YFSETQ. Losses at the gene ends were 0 bases for V and 10 bases for J; bases not matched to a gene: 7. A sample-barcoded 5' primer and a J-beta primer mix were used in a second PCR of roughly 6 to 11 cycles. A template-switch adaptor containing 12 random nucleotides labeled each cDNA molecule. Every sample gave at least 2.5 million paired-end reads containing CDR3. TCRdb re-derived calls from the 5' RACE reads in MiXCR, one entry per CDR3 protein. The repertoire has about 810,000 distinct CDR3 sequences, around 36% of them found once; the top ten carry over 10%. About this clonotype: Its antigen is not known. This may be a read error: a much more frequent sequence differs by one nucleotide.

The TCR sequence derives from a man aged 18 to 29 in good health. Sequenced: blood. The rearrangement joins TRBV5-1 to TRBJ2-1; 7 bases line up with TRBD1. CDR3 region: CASSLGQGIEEQFF. CDR3 nucleotide sequence: TGCGCCAGCAGCTTGGGACAGGGTATTGAGGAGCAGTTCTTC.